The sequence of this T cell receptor beta chain was determined in a study of cytomegalovirus exposure and HLA in healthy donors. V lost 5 bases and J 5 bases, leaving 18 bases between the germline ends. Germline V lookup: CDR1 SQVTM, CDR2 ANQGSEA. The CDR3 is made up of 14 amino acids. The primer mix had 60 Vbeta and 13 Jbeta primers. Some clones are missing from TCRdb's copy, which holds only in-frame ones; the method was immunoSEQ multiplex PCR. Found here are 180,000 or so clones, around 77% of them singletons; the top ten hold 3.1%. This chain uses TRBV29-1 with TRBJ2-5, with D possibly being TRBD1 (5 bases). The TCR sequence derives from a female donor in good health and CMV-seronegative. Input material: PBMCs. The CDR3 coding sequence is TGCAGCGTTTCTAGGGGCAGGGTGGTGGAGACCCAGTACTTC. It specifies CSVSRGRVVETQYF. The variable domain in full, completed from reference TRBV29-1 and TRBJ2-5, reads SAVISQKPSRDICQRGTSLTIQCQVDSQVTMMFWYRQQPGQSLTLIATANQGSEATYESGFVIDKFPISRPNLTFSTLTVSNMSPEDSSIYLCSVSRGRVVETQYFGPGTRLLVL.